Sequencing of this TCR beta chain was carried out in a study of T cells after yellow fever vaccination. Study results and caveats: Researchers cautioned that FACS-sorted repertoires could harbor abundant clonotypes contaminating from the bulk population.

This CDR3 region has 13 residues. In germline, CDR1 is SEHNR, CDR2 FQNEAQ (reference sequence). The ends lost 11 bases at V and 4 bases at J; junction bases unmatched: 10. This clonotype was counted only a few times. Its antigen is not known. TCRdb called the 5' RACE reads again in MiXCR, with one record for every CDR3 protein. Of under 200,000 distinct CDR3 sequences listed, 5.5% to 7.5% are singletons. The chain employs TRBV7-9 and TRBJ1-1; 7 bases fit TRBD1. The sample consisted of CD4+ T cells sorted from PBMCs, taken about 5 days after the first yellow fever vaccination. This TCR was sampled from a man aged 18 to 30 who received the YFV17D yellow fever vaccine. This CDR3 is CAAETGIGTEAFF. For the CDR3, the DNA is TGTGCCGCCGAGACAGGGATCGGCACTGAAGCTTTCTTT. Combining the CDR3 with reference TRBV7-9 and TRBJ1-1 gives the whole variable domain DTGVSQNPRHKITKRGQNVTFRCDPISEHNRLYWYRQTLGQGPEFLTYFQNEAQLEKSRLLSDRFSAERPKGSFSTLEIQRTEQGDSAMYLCAAETGIGTEAFFGQGTRLTVV.